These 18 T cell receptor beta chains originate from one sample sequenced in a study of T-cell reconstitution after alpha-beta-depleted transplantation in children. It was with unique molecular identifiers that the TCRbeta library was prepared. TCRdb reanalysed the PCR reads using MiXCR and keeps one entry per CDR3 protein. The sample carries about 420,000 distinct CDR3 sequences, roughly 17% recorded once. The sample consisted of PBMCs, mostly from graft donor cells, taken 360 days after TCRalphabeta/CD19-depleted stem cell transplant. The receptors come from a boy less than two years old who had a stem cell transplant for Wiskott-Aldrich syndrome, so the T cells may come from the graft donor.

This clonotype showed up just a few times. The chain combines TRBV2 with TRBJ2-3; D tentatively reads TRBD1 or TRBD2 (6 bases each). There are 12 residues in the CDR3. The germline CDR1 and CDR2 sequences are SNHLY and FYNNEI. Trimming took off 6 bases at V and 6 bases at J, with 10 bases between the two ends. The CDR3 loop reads CASRLGGDTQYF. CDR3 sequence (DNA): TGTGCCAGCAGATTGGGGGGCGATACGCAGTATTTT.

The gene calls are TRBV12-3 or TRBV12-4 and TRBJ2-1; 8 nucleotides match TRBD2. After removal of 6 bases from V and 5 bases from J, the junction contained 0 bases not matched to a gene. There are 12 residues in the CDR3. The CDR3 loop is CASRREDNEQFF. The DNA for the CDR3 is TGTGCCAGCAGGCGGGAGGACAATGAGCAGTTCTTC.

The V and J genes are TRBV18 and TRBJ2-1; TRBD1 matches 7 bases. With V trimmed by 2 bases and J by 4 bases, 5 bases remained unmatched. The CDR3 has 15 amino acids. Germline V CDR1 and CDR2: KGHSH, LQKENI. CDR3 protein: CASSPGTVVYNEQFF. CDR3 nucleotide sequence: TGTGCCAGCTCACCAGGGACAGTAGTTTACAATGAGCAGTTCTTC.

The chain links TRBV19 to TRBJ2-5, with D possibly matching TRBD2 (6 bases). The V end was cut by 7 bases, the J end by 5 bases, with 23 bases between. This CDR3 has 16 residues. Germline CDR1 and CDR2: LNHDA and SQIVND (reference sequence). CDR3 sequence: CASKLRAGKRGETQYF. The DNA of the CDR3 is TGTGCCAGTAAGCTGAGAGCGGGTAAACGTGGGGAGACCCAGTACTTC.

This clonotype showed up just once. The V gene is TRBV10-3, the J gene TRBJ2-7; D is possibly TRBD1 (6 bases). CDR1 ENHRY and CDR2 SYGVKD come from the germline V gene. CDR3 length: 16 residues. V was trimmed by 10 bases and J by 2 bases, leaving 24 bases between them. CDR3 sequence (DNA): TGTGCCACACAGGGAAGACAGCATCTCCCGACCTACGAGCAGTACTTC. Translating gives CATQGRQHLPTYEQYF.

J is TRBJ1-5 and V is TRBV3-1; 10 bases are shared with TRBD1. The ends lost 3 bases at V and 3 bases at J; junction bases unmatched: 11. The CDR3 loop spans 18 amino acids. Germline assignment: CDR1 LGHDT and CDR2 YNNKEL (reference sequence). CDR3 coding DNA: TGTGCCAGCAGCCAGGCTTCCGGGACAGGGGCCCACAATCAGCCCCAGCATTTT. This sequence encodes CASSQASGTGAHNQPQHF.

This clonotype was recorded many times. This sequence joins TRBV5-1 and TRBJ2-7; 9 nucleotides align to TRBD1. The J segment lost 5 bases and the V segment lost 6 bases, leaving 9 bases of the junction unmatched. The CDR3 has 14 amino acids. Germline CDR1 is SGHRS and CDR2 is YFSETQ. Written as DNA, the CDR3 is TGCGCCAGCAACTTCGGGACAGGGCTCCACGAGCAGTACTTC. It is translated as CASNFGTGLHEQYF.

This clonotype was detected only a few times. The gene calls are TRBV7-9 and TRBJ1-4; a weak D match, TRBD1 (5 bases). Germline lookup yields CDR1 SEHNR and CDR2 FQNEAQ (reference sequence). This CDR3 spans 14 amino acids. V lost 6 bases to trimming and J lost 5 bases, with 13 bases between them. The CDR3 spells CASRNEGPNEKLFF. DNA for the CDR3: TGTGCCAGCAGGAACGAGGGGCCCAATGAAAAACTGTTTTTT.

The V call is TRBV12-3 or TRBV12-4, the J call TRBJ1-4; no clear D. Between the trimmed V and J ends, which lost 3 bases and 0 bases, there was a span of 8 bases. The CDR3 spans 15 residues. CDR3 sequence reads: CASSLAGTTNEKLFF. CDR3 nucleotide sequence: TGTGCCAGCAGTTTGGCAGGAACAACTAATGAAAAACTGTTTTTT.

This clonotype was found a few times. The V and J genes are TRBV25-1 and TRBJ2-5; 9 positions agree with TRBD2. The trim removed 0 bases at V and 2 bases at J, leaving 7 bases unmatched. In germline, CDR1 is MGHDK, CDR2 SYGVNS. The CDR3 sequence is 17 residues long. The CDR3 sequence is CASSEYRSGGSQETQYF. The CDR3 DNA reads TGTGCCAGCAGTGAATATCGTAGCGGGGGTTCGCAAGAGACCCAGTACTTC.

CDR3: CATSSLFNYGYTF. DNA for the CDR3: TGTGCCACCTCCAGTCTCTTTAACTATGGCTACACCTTC. The chain recombines TRBV24-1 with TRBJ1-2, with D unresolved. V was clipped by 9 bases and J by 1 base, with 11 bases between them. This CDR3 is built from 13 residues. The V gene's germline CDR1 is KGHDR and CDR2 SFDVKD.

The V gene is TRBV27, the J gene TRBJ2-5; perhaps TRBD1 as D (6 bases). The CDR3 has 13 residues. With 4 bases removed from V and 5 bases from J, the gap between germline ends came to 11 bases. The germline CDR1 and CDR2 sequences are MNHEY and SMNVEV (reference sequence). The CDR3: CASSSYRAETQYF. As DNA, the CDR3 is TGTGCCAGCAGTTCCTACAGGGCGGAGACCCAGTACTTC.

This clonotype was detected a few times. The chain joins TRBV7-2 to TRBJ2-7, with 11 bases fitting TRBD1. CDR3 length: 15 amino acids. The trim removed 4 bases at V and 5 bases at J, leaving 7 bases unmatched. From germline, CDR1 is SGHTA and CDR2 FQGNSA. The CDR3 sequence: CASSYRTGGMNEQYF. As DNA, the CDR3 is TGTGCCAGCAGCTATCGGACAGGGGGCATGAACGAGCAGTACTTC.

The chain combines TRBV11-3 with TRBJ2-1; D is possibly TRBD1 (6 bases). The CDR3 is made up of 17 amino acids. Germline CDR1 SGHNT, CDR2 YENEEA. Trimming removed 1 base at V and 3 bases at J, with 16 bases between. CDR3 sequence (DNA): TGTGCCAGCAGCTTAGGGGGGCGAACTAGGATCTACAATGAGCAGTTCTTC. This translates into CASSLGGRTRIYNEQFF.

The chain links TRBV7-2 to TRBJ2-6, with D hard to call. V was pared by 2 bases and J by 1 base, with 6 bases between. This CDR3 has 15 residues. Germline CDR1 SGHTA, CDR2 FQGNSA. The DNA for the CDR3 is TGTGCCAGCAGCTTAATCCTTTCTGGGGCCAACGTCCTGACTTTC. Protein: CASSLILSGANVLTF.

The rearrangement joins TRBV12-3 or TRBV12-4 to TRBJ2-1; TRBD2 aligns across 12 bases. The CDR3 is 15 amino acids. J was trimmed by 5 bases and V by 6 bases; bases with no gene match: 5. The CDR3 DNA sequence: TGTGCCAGCAGCCAGAGGACTAGCGGGGACAATGAGCAGTTCTTC. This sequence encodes CASSQRTSGDNEQFF.

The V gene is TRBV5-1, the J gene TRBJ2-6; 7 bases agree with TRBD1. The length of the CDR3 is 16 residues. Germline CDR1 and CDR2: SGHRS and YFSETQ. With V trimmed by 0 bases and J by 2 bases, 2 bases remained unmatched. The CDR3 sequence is CASSLEGQTGANVLTF. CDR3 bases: TGCGCCAGCAGCTTGGAGGGACAGACTGGGGCCAACGTCCTGACTTTC.

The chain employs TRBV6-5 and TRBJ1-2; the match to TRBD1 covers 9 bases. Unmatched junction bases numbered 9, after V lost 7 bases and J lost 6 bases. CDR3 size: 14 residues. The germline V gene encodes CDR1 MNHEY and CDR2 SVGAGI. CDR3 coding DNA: TGTGCCAGCATCGACCGGGACAGGGTAAATGGCTACACCTTC. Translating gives CASIDRDRVNGYTF.